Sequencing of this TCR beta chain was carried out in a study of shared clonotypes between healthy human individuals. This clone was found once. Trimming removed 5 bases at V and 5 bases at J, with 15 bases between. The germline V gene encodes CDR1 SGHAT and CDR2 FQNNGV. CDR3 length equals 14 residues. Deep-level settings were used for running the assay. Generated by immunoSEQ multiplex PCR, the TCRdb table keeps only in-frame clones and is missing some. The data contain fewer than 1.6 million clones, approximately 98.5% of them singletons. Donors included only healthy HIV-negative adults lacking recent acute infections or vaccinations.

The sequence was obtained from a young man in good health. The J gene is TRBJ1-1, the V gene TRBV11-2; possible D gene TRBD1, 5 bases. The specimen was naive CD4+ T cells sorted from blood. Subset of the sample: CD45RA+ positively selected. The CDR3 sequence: CASSQHQGDTEAFF. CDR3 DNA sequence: TGTGCCAGCAGCCAACATCAGGGCGATACTGAAGCTTTCTTT.